The 2 T cell receptor beta chains below all came from one sample that was sequenced in a study of shared clonotypes between healthy human individuals. Repertoires were generated with immunoSEQ multiplex PCR, while TCRdb's copy carries only in-frame clones and drops some. The table includes some 1.4 million clones, around 97% detected once. The source material was naive CD4+ T cells sorted from blood. The subset: CD45RA+ positively selected. The receptors originated from a man younger than 45 in good health.

The rearrangement uses TRBV18 and TRBJ2-2; unclear D gene. CDR3 length equals 16 residues. The V gene lost 3 bases and the J gene lost 6 bases, with 17 bases spanning the gap. CDR1 KGHSH and CDR2 LQKENI come from the germline V gene. This CDR3 reads CASSPSVSLVPGELFF. The CDR3, as DNA: TGTGCCAGCTCACCTTCAGTGTCCCTTGTTCCCGGGGAGCTGTTTTTT.

The V call is TRBV7-9, the J call TRBJ2-7; maybe TRBD2 (5 bases). Germline V CDR1 and CDR2: SEHNR, FQNEAQ (reference sequence). CDR3 length equals 13 residues. V was cut by 6 bases and J by 5 bases, with 14 bases left in between. CDR3 amino acids: CASRGDYSHEQYF. In nucleotides, the CDR3 is TGTGCCAGCAGGGGAGACTATAGCCACGAGCAGTACTTC.